One and the same sample provided the 14 T cell receptor beta chains below, sequenced in a study of control samples from healthy donors and cancer patients. TCRdb's copy holds only in-frame clones and misses some; the assay was immunoSEQ multiplex PCR. The sample gives some 140,000 clones, 85% to 90% of which show up once; more than 6.5% is in the top ten. Sequencing was performed on PBMCs. These receptors all come from a man aged 45-60 years with head and neck cancer.

This chain links TRBV13 with TRBJ2-7; maybe TRBD2 (7 bases). The CDR3 has 15 amino acids. Germline V gives CDR1 PRHDT, CDR2 FYEKMQ (reference sequence). V gave up 1 base and J gave up 7 bases, with 17 bases separating them. The CDR3: CASSLEAGARGEQYF. CDR3 sequence (DNA): TGTGCCAGCAGCTTAGAGGCGGGGGCGCGAGGGGAGCAGTACTTC.

This chain joins TRBV7-9 and TRBJ2-5; D might be TRBD1 or TRBD2, each matching 5 bases. The germline gives CDR1 SEHNR, CDR2 FQNEAQ (reference sequence). CDR3 length: 15 amino acids. Trimming removed 3 bases from V and 5 bases from J, with 16 bases in between. The CDR3 reads CASSLLWDPPETQYF. CDR3 in DNA: TGTGCCAGCAGCTTGTTATGGGACCCCCCGGAGACCCAGTACTTC.

The gene calls are TRBV4-1 and TRBJ1-3; tentatively, D is TRBD1 (5 bases). V was shortened by 2 bases and J by 4 bases, with 15 bases between the two germline ends. Germline values: CDR1 MGHRA, CDR2 YSYEKL. The CDR3 consists of 16 residues. The DNA of the CDR3 is TGCGCCAGCAGCCAACAGGAGACAGTCGCGGGAAACACCATATATTTT. Its protein is CASSQQETVAGNTIYF.

This clone has more than one count but fewer than ten. The chain joins TRBV27 to TRBJ2-1; 9 nucleotides agree with TRBD1. The CDR3 runs to 14 residues. Trimming cost V 2 bases and J 8 bases; bases outside gene matches: 4. Per the germline V gene, CDR1 is MNHEY and CDR2 is SMNVEV (reference sequence). The CDR3 sequence is CASSLIQGADEQFF. CDR3 DNA: TGTGCCAGCAGTTTAATACAGGGGGCCGATGAGCAGTTCTTC.

This chain joins TRBV28 and TRBJ2-7; 7 positions match TRBD2. Germline V gene lookup returns CDR1 MDHEN and CDR2 SYDVKM. The CDR3 totals 14 residues. After removal of 0 bases from V and 3 bases from J, the junction contained 2 bases not matched to a gene. The CDR3: CASSLWASGYEQYF. The CDR3 DNA reads as TGTGCCAGCAGTTTATGGGCTAGCGGCTACGAGCAGTACTTC.

This clone was detected only a few times. Here the CDR3 DNA reads TGTGCCAGCAGCTTGGCCGTAGGAGATTACTACGAGCAGTACTTC. As protein: CASSLAVGDYYEQYF. The V and J genes are TRBV5-4 and TRBJ2-7; D gene ambiguous. The CDR3 is 15 amino acids. V was pared by 0 bases and J by 3 bases, with 13 bases between. Germline V gene data show CDR1 as SGHNT and CDR2 as YYREEE (reference sequence).

The chain carries TRBV5-1 and TRBJ2-2, with TRBD1 identical over 8 bases. This CDR3 contains 16 residues. Unmatched junction bases numbered 12, after V lost 4 bases and J lost 7 bases. Germline V gene data show CDR1 as SGHRS and CDR2 as YFSETQ. In DNA, the CDR3 is TGCGCCAGCAGCGTCCTAACCAGGGGGCAGGTCGGGGAGCTGTTTTTT. Translated: CASSVLTRGQVGELFF.

The chain recombines TRBV5-6 with TRBJ2-1; D is perhaps TRBD1 (6 bases). Germline loops: CDR1 SGHDT, CDR2 YYEEEE. V was clipped by 5 bases and J by 8 bases, with 11 bases between them. The length of the CDR3 is 12 residues. CDR3 DNA: TGTGCCAGCAGTCAGGGGTCACATGAGCAGTTCTTC. It translates to CASSQGSHEQFF.

This sequence joins TRBV7-2 and TRBJ2-5; D is uncertain. The germline CDR1 and CDR2 sequences are SGHTA and FQGNSA. V was cut by 1 base and J by 2 bases, with 5 bases left in between. The CDR3 runs 13 residues. The CDR3 reads CASSLEIQETQYF. The DNA for the CDR3 is TGTGCCAGCAGCTTAGAGATACAAGAGACCCAGTACTTC.

The chain couples TRBV7-6 to TRBJ2-3; 9 bases are a match to TRBD2. With V trimmed by 5 bases and J by 2 bases, 8 bases remained unmatched. Per the germline V gene, CDR1 is SGHVS and CDR2 is FNYEAQ. The CDR3 extends over 16 amino acids. The CDR3 loop reads CASSIPTSGPTDTQYF. The CDR3 DNA follows: TGTGCCAGCAGCATCCCGACTAGCGGACCCACAGATACGCAGTATTTT. The variable domain in full, completed from reference TRBV7-6 and TRBJ2-3, reads GAGVSQSPRYKVTKRGQDVALRCDPISGHVSLYWYRQALGQGPEFLTYFNYEAQQDKSGLPNDRFSAERPEGSISTLTIQRTEQRDSAMYRCASSIPTSGPTDTQYFGPGTRLTVL.

V and J are TRBV10-3 and TRBJ1-1, with D possibly being TRBD1 (5 bases). The length of the CDR3 is 11 residues. Trimming stripped 11 bases from V and 4 bases from J, with 11 bases between. Germline V CDR1 and CDR2: ENHRY, SYGVKD. Here the CDR3 reads CAVQGSTEAFF. DNA for the CDR3: TGTGCCGTCCAGGGTAGCACTGAAGCTTTCTTT.

V is TRBV4-1 and J is TRBJ2-2; 11 nucleotides agree with TRBD2. Germline CDR1 MGHRA, CDR2 YSYEKL. This CDR3 contains 17 residues. The V gene end was trimmed by 0 bases and the J gene end by 1 base; junction bases not matched to a gene: 1. CDR3 nucleotide sequence: TGCGCCAGCAGCCAAGATACTAGCGGGGGGAACACCGGGGAGCTGTTTTTT. It is translated as CASSQDTSGGNTGELFF.

The V call is TRBV5-6, the J call TRBJ2-1, with 8 bases lining up with TRBD1. Germline V CDR1 and CDR2: SGHDT, YYEEEE. This CDR3 is built from 15 residues. The trim removed 0 bases at V and 2 bases at J, leaving 1 base unmatched. CDR3 bases: TGTGCCAGCAGCTTGGACAGGGGGACCTACAATGAGCAGTTCTTC. Residues: CASSLDRGTYNEQFF.

The chain joins TRBV7-8 to TRBJ1-6, with D tentatively TRBD1 (6 bases). This CDR3 is built from 17 residues. Trimming took 5 bases from V and 6 from J, leaving 20 bases between them. Per the germline V gene, CDR1 is SGHVS and CDR2 is FQNEAQ. The CDR3 region is CASSPPGGATINSPLHF. Written as DNA, the CDR3 is TGTGCCAGCAGCCCTCCGGGGGGGGCCACTATTAATTCACCCCTCCACTTT.